This is a list of T cell receptor beta chains from one sample in a study of blood T cell repertoires in COVID-19. Sequencing was performed with immunoSEQ multiplex PCR; in TCRdb, only in-frame clones are kept and a portion is missing. The sample shows over 100,000 clones, approximately 90% of them seen only once. Material for sequencing was peripheral blood. The source of these receptors is a man aged 50-60 years with active COVID-19. Both conserved end residues are part of each CDR3. The D gene is left open where the match is weak. Not every row has a clone size; where given, it reads once, few, many or a size class.

V gene	J gene	clone size	D gene	CDR3 protein	CDR3 DNA
TRBV7-2	TRBJ2-1	.	.	CASSLFYGGVYNEQFF	TGTGCCAGCAGCTTATTTTACGGGGGAGTCTACAATGAGCAGTTCTTC
TRBV2	TRBJ2-5	.	.	CASTKEVTQYF	TGTGCCAGCACTAAAGAGGTGACCCAGTACTTC
TRBV2	TRBJ1-6	.	.	CASSNSGGPNSPLHF	TGTGCCAGCTCGAATTCGGGGGGCCCGAATTCACCCCTCCACTTT
TRBV11-2	TRBJ2-5	.	TRBD2	CASSSGRLAGGNFQETQYF	TGTGCCAGCAGCTCCGGACGTCTTGCGGGGGGCAACTTCCAAGAGACCCAGTACTTC
TRBV2	TRBJ2-7	.	TRBD1	CASSGTGRLEQYF	TGTGCCAGCAGCGGGACAGGACGTCTCGAGCAGTACTTC
TRBV19	TRBJ1-5	once	.	CASSIDPLGNQPQHF	TGTGCCAGTAGTATAGATCCCCTCGGCAATCAGCCCCAGCATTTT
TRBV7-2	TRBJ1-6	.	.	CASSSLLGAPLHF	TGTGCCAGCAGCTCATTATTAGGGGCACCCCTCCACTTT
TRBV6-4	TRBJ2-2	.	.	CASSVEGGPAGELFF	TGTGCCAGCAGCGTGGAGGGGGGGCCGGCCGGGGAGCTGTTTTTT
TRBV28	TRBJ1-3	few	.	CASSPQSGGSLGNTIYF	TGTGCCAGCAGCCCCCAATCGGGAGGGAGCTTAGGAAACACCATATATTTT
TRBV9	TRBJ1-3	.	.	CASSVGPGSGNTIYF	TGTGCCAGCAGCGTAGGCCCGGGCTCTGGAAACACCATATATTTT
TRBV6-4	TRBJ2-3	.	TRBD2	CASSPNGGATDTQYF	TGTGCCAGCAGTCCCAACGGGGGGGCCACAGATACGCAGTATTTT
TRBV18	TRBJ1-5	few	TRBD1	CASSPGTGGSQPQHF	TGTGCCAGCTCACCAGGGACAGGGGGCAGTCAGCCCCAGCATTTT
TRBV12-3/TRBV12-4	TRBJ1-1	.	.	CASSLNGNTEAFF	TGTGCCAGCAGTTTAAACGGGAACACTGAAGCTTTCTTT
TRBV27	TRBJ1-5	.	.	CASSFQGSNQPQHF	TGTGCCAGCAGTTTCCAGGGGAGCAATCAGCCCCAGCATTTT
TRBV10-2	TRBJ2-7	.	.	CASSPEGVVSYEQYF	TGCGCCAGCAGCCCGGAGGGTGTTGTCTCCTACGAGCAGTACTTC
TRBV10-3	TRBJ2-1	.	TRBD2	CAISVGLAVPNEQFF	TGTGCCATCAGTGTGGGACTAGCGGTCCCCAATGAGCAGTTCTTC
TRBV25-1	TRBJ1-2	.	.	CASSNPSGYTF	TGTGCCAGCAGCAACCCGAGTGGCTACACCTTC
TRBV2	TRBJ2-3	.	TRBD2	CASRPRGGDTQYF	TGTGCCAGCAGACCGCGGGGGGGTGATACGCAGTATTTT
TRBV7-9	TRBJ1-5	.	.	CAVNSWGDNQPQHF	TGTGCCGTAAACTCTTGGGGGGACAATCAGCCCCAGCATTTT
TRBV12-3/TRBV12-4	TRBJ2-7	.	.	CASSSVFLYEQYF	TGTGCCAGCAGTTCGGTTTTTCTCTACGAGCAGTACTTC
TRBV13	TRBJ2-3	.	TRBD2	CASTDSGGERGPDTQYF	TGTGCCAGCACGGATAGCGGGGGGGAGAGGGGCCCAGATACGCAGTATTTT
TRBV2	TRBJ1-1	.	TRBD1	CASTDPTGVPYAFF	TGTGCCAGCACAGACCCGACAGGGGTCCCGTACGCTTTCTTT
TRBV19	TRBJ2-2	.	.	CASSAGWTGELFF	TGTGCCAGTAGTGCCGGGTGGACCGGGGAGCTGTTTTTT
TRBV12-5	TRBJ2-3	.	TRBD2	CASGLASGSTDTQYF	TGTGCTAGTGGTTTGGCTAGCGGAAGCACAGATACGCAGTATTTT
TRBV2	TRBJ2-1	.	TRBD2	CASSGRLALVAGNEQFF	TGTGCCAGCAGTGGTCGACTAGCCCTCGTGGCAGGCAATGAGCAGTTCTTC
TRBV21-1	TRBJ2-3	.	.	CARGDRGSTDTQYF	TGTGCCAGAGGGGACAGGGGTAGCACAGATACGCAGTATTTT
TRBV7-2	TRBJ2-2	.	.	CASSLDGSTGELFF	TGTGCCAGCAGCTTAGACGGGAGCACCGGGGAGCTGTTTTTT
TRBV5-1	TRBJ1-1	.	.	CASSPPRDGNTEAFF	TGCGCCAGCAGCCCTCCGCGGGACGGGAACACTGAAGCTTTCTTT
TRBV3-1/TRBV3-2	TRBJ2-7	.	.	CASSHSTYEQYF	TGTGCCAGCAGCCATTCCACCTACGAGCAGTACTTC
TRBV30	TRBJ2-2	.	.	CAGSVRGTGELFF	TGTGCCGGGTCGGTTAGGGGCACCGGGGAGCTGTTTTTT
TRBV5-6	TRBJ1-2	.	.	CASSRAGRGDYGYTF	TGTGCCAGCAGCCGGGCGGGCAGGGGCGACTATGGCTACACCTTC
TRBV5-1	TRBJ1-1	once	.	CASRTENTEAFF	TGCGCCAGCAGAACAGAGAACACTGAAGCTTTCTTT
TRBV20-1	TRBJ2-5	.	.	CSARGAQTQYF	TGCAGTGCTAGAGGGGCCCAGACCCAGTACTTC
TRBV19	TRBJ2-1	.	TRBD1	CASSIGQGAFNEQFF	TGTGCCAGTAGTATTGGACAGGGGGCGTTCAATGAGCAGTTCTTC
TRBV7-2	TRBJ2-1	.	.	CASRVSSFLFEQFF	TGTGCCAGCAGGGTTTCGAGTTTTTTGTTTGAGCAGTTCTTC
TRBV5-1	TRBJ2-1	.	TRBD2	CASSPGLAGGFYNEQFF	TGCGCCAGCAGCCCCGGACTAGCGGGGGGTTTCTACAATGAGCAGTTCTTC
TRBV9	TRBJ2-7	.	TRBD1	CASSVGGQGIYEQYF	TGTGCCAGCAGCGTAGGGGGACAGGGGATCTACGAGCAGTACTTC
TRBV5-6	TRBJ2-5	.	.	CASWGWETQYF	TGTGCCTCGTGGGGCTGGGAGACCCAGTACTTC
TRBV6-5	TRBJ1-2	.	.	CASLETPRGGYTF	TGTGCCAGCCTAGAGACCCCACGGGGTGGCTACACCTTC
TRBV29-1	TRBJ2-1	.	.	CSSSFTQGNEQFF	TGCAGCTCCTCCTTTACACAGGGTAATGAGCAGTTCTTC